This T cell receptor (beta chain) was captured in a study of Ad26.COV2.S vaccination and SARS-CoV-2 variants. In the study overall: Within the COV1001 Ad26.COV2.S trial arm, the donor was enrolled.

Study conclusions and caveats: Spike-specific CD8+ and CD4+ T cell responses reportedly showed substantial breadth after vaccination.

As concerns this clone: The target antigen is unknown.

The table came from immunoSEQ multiplex PCR; TCRdb's copy has only in-frame clones and leaves some out. The profile shows about half a million clones, 89% of them singletons. The treatment here: 19 received Ad26.COV2.S at low or high dose, single or two shots; about 5 received placebo; per-sample allocation not given. Specimens were obtained on day 63 following the first vaccine or placebo injection. The vaccine antigen was prefusion-stabilized Wuhan SARS-CoV-2 spike. V lost 6 bases, J lost 2 bases, and 17 bases lay in between. Per the germline V gene, CDR1 is MNHEY and CDR2 is SVGAGI. The CDR3 length is 15 residues.

Sample: peripheral blood, taken in a trial of Ad26.COV2.S vaccine versus placebo. The chain combines TRBV6-5 with TRBJ2-7; either TRBD1 or TRBD2 may fit D (7 bases each). This TCR was recovered from a person aged 18-65 years who received the Ad26.COV2.S COVID-19 vaccine or a placebo. The CDR3 region has the DNA TGTGCCAGCAGACCGACAGGGACTAACCCCTACGAGCAGTACTTC. This encodes CASRPTGTNPYEQYF.